This T cell receptor (beta chain) was recorded in a study of shared clonotypes between healthy human individuals. General study findings and limits: Rarefaction gave evidence that sorted-subset sequencing remained incomplete despite large depth. Some naive CD4 clonotypes, 4% to 6%, turned up in common across four donors. Among the subsets, naive ones generally showed larger estimated richness than memory ones.

In this sample, this clone turned up a few times. What it binds is not known. Some clones are missing from TCRdb's copy, which holds only in-frame ones; the method was immunoSEQ multiplex PCR. The sample has roughly 1,100,000 clones, roughly 75% seen once. Material for sequencing was memory CD4+ T cells sorted from blood. Subset indicated: CD45RA-negative fraction. This receptor was obtained from a man in his late teens or twenties in good health.

In nucleotides, the CDR3 is TGTGCCAGCAGCCCCGAGAGCTCCTATAATTCACCCCTCCACTTT. Encoded protein: CASSPESSYNSPLHF. The chain links TRBV16 to TRBJ1-6; D is undetermined. Germline V gene sequence: CDR1 KGHSY, CDR2 FQNENV. V shed 4 bases and J shed 0 bases, with 7 bases lying between them. CDR3 length: 15 residues.